This T cell receptor beta chain is drawn from a study of T cells in Graves' hyperthyroidism and ophthalmopathy (dated by TCRdb to between 2018 and 2021). Broadly, across the study: Peripheral blood was sampled at the time of initial diagnosis, prior to any treatment. Thyroid tissue and blood T-cell repertoires from several Graves' hyperthyroidism patients were also compared in the study. The roughly 90 discovery patients were divided at random into training and test sets in a 7:3 ratio. Whether ophthalmopathy could be predicted prospectively was tested in an independent validation cohort made up of about 20 hyperthyroidism patients plus 17 patients who later progressed to ophthalmopathy. The paper describes TCR Vbeta CDR3 sequencing of 120 to 150 peripheral blood samples, made up of about 40 ophthalmopathy patients, approximately 73 hyperthyroidism patients and approximately 17 progressor patients. A discovery cohort of about a hundred patients, approximately 45 with Graves' ophthalmopathy and 57 with stable Graves' hyperthyroidism, was used to find distinguishing TCR V-J signatures. After blood sampling, hyperthyroidism patients were treated with methimazole at a starting dose of 30 mg daily, and ophthalmopathy patients were treated with high-dose intravenous methylprednisolone. What the research found in general, with its limitations: Sample size was not statistically predetermined, and investigators were not blinded to group allocation. A model built on a 13 V-J signature distinguished ophthalmopathy from stable hyperthyroidism, reaching around 90% sensitivity and around 81% specificity in cross-validation and 80%/75% in testing. Most expanded thyroid clonotypes (frequency above 0.001) were also detected in blood, suggesting blood repertoires may reflect thyroid immune responses. In validation, progression to ophthalmopathy was predicted by the model with 65% to 71% sensitivity and 72.22% specificity, a median of 6.5 months before onset.

This clonotype was counted at least ten times. No cognate antigen has been identified for it. One base away there is no much larger clone; base qualities are not given. Stable Graves' hyperthyroidism was defined as the absence of progression to ophthalmopathy over 18 months of follow-up. Hyperthyroidism patients were newly diagnosed, had a disease duration of under 2 months, and were aged 18 to 65 years. Any patient with an uncontrolled infection, another autoimmune disease, pregnancy or lactation was excluded. Clinical symptoms, serum thyroxine and TRAb, thyroid ultrasound, and orbital computed tomography formed the basis for the diagnoses. PBMCs were isolated from about 10 ml of fresh peripheral blood by Ficoll-Paque density gradient centrifugation. Total RNA was extracted using Trizol reagent, and RNA quality was assessed on an Agilent 2100 Bioanalyzer. CDR1 SGHTA and CDR2 FQGNSA were looked up in the germline V gene. Trimming costs V 1 base and J 7 bases, and their ends lie 7 bases apart. Reading from cysteine to phenylalanine, the CDR3 counts 13 amino acids. CDR3 DNA is the only sequence kept; it has 39 bases, read in frame from the first base.

The TCR beta CDR3 regions were amplified from RNA transcripts. The TCR CDR3 was subjected to a first round of RT-PCR using the HTBI primer set and the Qiagen OneStep RT-PCR kit. The libraries were constructed in a second round of multiplex PCR and then size-selected and purified. The libraries were sequenced on an Illumina HiSeq2000 using paired-end 100 bp reads. Concerning the study's data processing: SOAPnuke was used to process the raw data, with reads discarded if the reads contained adapters or uncalled bases, had a mean Phred below 15, or lacked an exact constant-primer or identifier match. High-quality paired reads were merged using COPE v1.2.5, and each unique nucleotide sequence was defined as a clonotype. MiTCR v1.1 was used to align the clonotypes against IMGT TRBV, TRBD and TRBJ reference segments. The analysis included only V-J combinations with a frequency above 0.0001, which together covered 99% to 99.2% of the repertoires. A TCS score was defined as the ratio of F50 (clonal expansion) to E x V (chaos), with BLOSUM62-based TCRdist applied between CDR3 peptides within each V-J. Welch's t-statistics and random forest reduced several hundred V-J features to 13, which were used in a naive Bayes classifier (R e1071). Through fastp at Q25 and MiXCR, TCRdb rebuilt clones from the public reads, retaining in-frame beta chains. Merged by CDR3 protein, the rows form single entries marked with the most common genes and DNA. V and J calls and clone size were set by TCRdb, not the authors. The sample table records 480,000 or so distinct CDR3 sequences; approximately 15% of these occur just once. The ten largest clonotypes hold about 17% of the sample.

The sample consisted of blood. The source is a woman aged 18-29 years with Graves' hyperthyroidism. Rearrangement joined TRBV7-2 to TRBJ2-2, with the D gene too uncertain to name. The DNA is TGTGCCAGCAGCTTAGAGCGTCTCGGGGAGCTGTTTTTT. The encoded protein is CASSLERLGELFF.